A selection of T cell receptor beta chains follows, all from one sample in a study of CD4 and CD8 cells across lung adenocarcinoma regions. TCRdb called the PCR reads again in MiXCR, with one record for every CDR3 protein. The data hold some 7,700 distinct CDR3 sequences, with roughly 40% observed a single time. Sequencing was done on a sample of CD4+ T cells from the margin of a lung tumor. Receptors originate from a male donor with lung adenocarcinoma. The CD4 and CD8 labels of this study may be unreliable. Both conserved end residues are part of each CDR3. Part of the rows lack a size; the others show once, few, many or a class for expanded clones.

CDR3aa | j_gene | v_gene | abundance
CASSSIYEQYF | TRBJ2-7 | TRBV6-5 | -
CASSLQGNYQETQYF | TRBJ2-5 | TRBV10-2 | few
CAGTLAVGTDKQFF | TRBJ2-3 | TRBV10-2 | -
CASSIGQGAYEQYF | - | TRBV11-3 | -
CGAGFGGPGQETQYF | TRBJ2-5 | TRBV27 | -
CASSHYSRTQYF | TRBJ2-5 | TRBV7-6 | few
CASRGDRAKNMQYF | TRBJ2-3 | TRBV6-1 | -
CASSCVSGARAKNIQYF | TRBJ2-6 | TRBV27 | -
CGRGPGVGVRYTQYF | TRBJ2-3 | TRBV27 | -
CASSEGAGWTGEQYF | TRBJ2-3 | TRBV6-1 | -
CASSLKYSTRALTQYF | TRBJ2-3 | TRBV7-6 | -
CASSWTGGRTDTQYF | TRBJ2-3 | TRBV7-2 | -
CASTRDGTYNEQFF | TRBJ2-1 | TRBV6-1 | medium-sized
CASSLRVPPPRRSRDTQYF | TRBJ2-3 | TRBV27 | few
CASSESPGYEQYF | TRBJ2-7 | TRBV10-1 | -
CASSLRSFYEQFF | TRBJ2-1 | TRBV5-1 | -
CSARDPAGYNEQFF | TRBJ2-1 | TRBV20-1 | -
CASSLGRGSYNEQFF | TRBJ2-1 | TRBV6-5 | few
CASSRLAGVSYNEQFF | TRBJ2-1 | TRBV27 | -
CAISPGNTEAFF | TRBJ1-1 | TRBV10-3 | -
CASSFGTGPTYEQYF | TRBJ2-7 | TRBV7-2 | many
CASPEGLAGSYEQYF | TRBJ2-7 | TRBV10-1 | few